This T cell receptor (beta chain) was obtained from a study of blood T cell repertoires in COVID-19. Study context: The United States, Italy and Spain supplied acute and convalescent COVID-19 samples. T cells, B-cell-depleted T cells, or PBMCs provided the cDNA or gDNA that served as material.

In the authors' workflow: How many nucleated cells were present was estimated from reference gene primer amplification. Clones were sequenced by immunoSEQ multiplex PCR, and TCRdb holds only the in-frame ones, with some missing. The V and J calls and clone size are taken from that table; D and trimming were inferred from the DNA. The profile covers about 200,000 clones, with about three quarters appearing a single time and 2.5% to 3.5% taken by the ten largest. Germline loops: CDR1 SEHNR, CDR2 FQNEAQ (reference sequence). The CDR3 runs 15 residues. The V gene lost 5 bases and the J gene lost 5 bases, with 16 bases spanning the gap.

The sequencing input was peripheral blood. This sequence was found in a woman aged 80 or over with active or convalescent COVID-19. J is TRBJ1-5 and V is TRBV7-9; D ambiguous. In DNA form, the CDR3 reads TGTGCCAGCAGCCCCACGTCAACTCATCATCAGCCCCAGCATTTT. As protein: CASSPTSTHHQPQHF.